This T cell receptor beta chain was identified during a study of blood T cell repertoires in COVID-19. Study-level background: Sites in the United States, Italy and Spain provided acute and convalescent COVID-19 samples. Sample material is recorded as cDNA or gDNA derived from T cells, B-cell-depleted T cells, or PBMCs.

Assignment of participants to cohorts was predicated upon participant-reported clinical history. This CDR3 has 11 amino acids. Trimming cost V 6 bases and J 3 bases, with 8 bases left between them. CDR1 SQVTM and CDR2 ANQGSEA come from the germline V gene. Assay used: immunoSEQ multiplex PCR; TCRdb lists only in-frame clones, some missing. The sample consists of 200,000 to 250,000 clones, approximately 90% of them appearing once. The clonotype originates from a young woman who had recovered from COVID-19. Sequenced material: PBMCs or T cells enriched from blood (not recorded which). The rearrangement joins TRBV29-1 to TRBJ2-5; weak D call: TRBD2 (6 bases). CDR3 nucleotide sequence: TGCAGCGTATGGACTAAAGAGACCCAGTACTTC. Its protein is CSVWTKETQYF.